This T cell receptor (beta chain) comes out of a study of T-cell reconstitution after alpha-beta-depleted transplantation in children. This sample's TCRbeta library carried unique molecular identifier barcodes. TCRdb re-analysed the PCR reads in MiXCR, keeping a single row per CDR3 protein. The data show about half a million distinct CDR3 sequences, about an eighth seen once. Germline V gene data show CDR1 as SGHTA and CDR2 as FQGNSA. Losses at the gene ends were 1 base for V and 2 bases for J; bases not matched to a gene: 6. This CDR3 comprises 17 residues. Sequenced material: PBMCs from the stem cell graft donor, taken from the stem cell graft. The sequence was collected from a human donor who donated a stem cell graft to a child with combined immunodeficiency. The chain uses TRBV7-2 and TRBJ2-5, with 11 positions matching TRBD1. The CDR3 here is CASSLGGGTGGQETQYF. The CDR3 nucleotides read TGTGCCAGCAGCTTAGGAGGGGGGACAGGGGGACAAGAGACCCAGTACTTC.